Below are 20 T cell receptor beta chains sequenced from a single sample in a study of T cell responses to AZD1222 COVID-19 vaccine. Only in-frame clones appear in the TCRdb table, and some are missing; sequencing was by immunoSEQ multiplex PCR. The sample shows some 120,000 clones, more than 85% of them seen only once. This specimen was peripheral blood, taken 28 days after the second AZD1222 dose. These receptors all stem from an adult who received the AZD1222 COVID-19 vaccine.

V and J are TRBV10-2 and TRBJ2-3, with 11 bases lining up with TRBD2. V lost 6 bases, J lost 1 base, and 3 bases stayed unmatched. The CDR3 is made up of 15 amino acids. Germline loops: CDR1 WSHSY, CDR2 SAAADI. CDR3 in amino acids: CASRVSGGGTDTQYF. CDR3 nucleotide sequence: TGCGCCAGCAGGGTTAGCGGGGGGGGCACAGATACGCAGTATTTT.

The V call is TRBV7-9, the J call TRBJ2-3; perhaps TRBD2 as D (6 bases). Trimming took 5 bases from V and 5 from J, leaving 8 bases between them. Looked up from germline, CDR1 is SEHNR and CDR2 is FQNEAQ (reference sequence). The CDR3 extends over 12 amino acids. CDR3 amino acids: CASSAGLDTQYF. Written as DNA, the CDR3 is TGTGCCAGCAGCGCGGGACTAGATACGCAGTATTTT.

V is TRBV25-1 and J is TRBJ2-3, with a possible D match to TRBD1 (7 bases). Germline loops: CDR1 MGHDK, CDR2 SYGVNS. V shed 6 bases and J shed 4 bases, with 23 bases lying between them. The CDR3 is made up of 17 amino acids. This chain's CDR3 is CASRKSLEGADPDTQYF. Written as DNA, the CDR3 is TGTGCCAGCAGAAAGAGTCTGGAGGGGGCAGATCCAGATACGCAGTATTTT.

The genes are TRBV30 and TRBJ1-1; a weak D match, TRBD1 (6 bases). Germline-derived CDR1 and CDR2 are GTSNPN and SVGIG (reference sequence). This CDR3 is 15 amino acids long. CDR3 DNA: TGTGTCTTGAGGCGGGTGGGGGGCATGAACACTGAAGCTTTCTTT. This sequence encodes CVLRRVGGMNTEAFF.

The V gene is TRBV6-6, the J gene TRBJ1-1, with D possibly TRBD1 on 6 matching bases. CDR3 length: 13 amino acids. The V gene's germline CDR1 is MNHNY and CDR2 SVGAGI (reference sequence). V was clipped by 4 bases and J by 4 bases, with 10 bases between them. The CDR3, as DNA: TGTGCCAGCAGTTCTAGGGGGTTCACTGAAGCTTTCTTT. Its translation is CASSSRGFTEAFF.

The V gene is TRBV4-3, the J gene TRBJ2-3; 7 bases agree with TRBD1. This CDR3 spans 15 amino acids. With V trimmed by 2 bases and J by 4 bases, 6 bases remained unmatched. Germline CDR1 and CDR2: LGHNA and YSLEER. The CDR3 bases are TGCGCCAGCAGCCAAAGCGACAGGGCCCCAGATACGCAGTATTTT. Protein product: CASSQSDRAPDTQYF.

The chain uses TRBV30 and TRBJ2-6, with a weak D call TRBD1 (5 bases). The germline CDR1 and CDR2 sequences are GTSNPN and SVGIG (reference sequence). The CDR3 contains 15 residues. In DNA form, the CDR3 reads TGTGCGGCAGGGCAGAATAGCCCTGGGGCCAACGTCCTGACTTTC. Translating gives CAAGQNSPGANVLTF. Together with reference TRBV30 and TRBJ2-6, the CDR3 gives the full variable domain: SQTIHQWPATLVQPVGSPLSLECTVEGTSNPNLYWYRQAAGRGLQLLFYSVGIGQISSEVPQNLSASRPQDRQFILSSKKLLLSDSGFYLCAAGQNSPGANVLTFGAGSRLTVL.

The chain carries TRBV6-2 or TRBV6-3 and TRBJ2-2; 10 bases align to TRBD2. Looked up from germline, CDR1 is MNHEY and CDR2 is SVGEGT. The CDR3 is 17 amino acids. The junction had 6 bases not matched to a gene; V was cut back by 2 bases and J by 3 bases. The CDR3 spells CASSYLSGGADTGELFF. The CDR3 bases are TGTGCCAGCAGTTACCTAAGCGGGGGGGCCGACACCGGGGAGCTGTTTTTT.

The chain is built from TRBV30 and TRBJ2-7; 8 bases fit TRBD1. J lost 5 bases, V lost 5 bases, and 8 bases had no gene match. Germline V gene data show CDR1 as GTSNPN and CDR2 as SVGIG (reference sequence). The CDR3 consists of 13 residues. The CDR3: CAWGGQGSHEQYF. For the CDR3, the DNA is TGTGCCTGGGGAGGACAGGGAAGCCACGAGCAGTACTTC.

The chain combines TRBV7-2 with TRBJ1-2; perhaps TRBD1 as D (5 bases). The CDR3 sequence is 15 residues long. Looked up from germline, CDR1 is SGHTA and CDR2 is FQGNSA. Trimming cost V 3 bases and J 6 bases, with 17 bases left between them. CDR3 nucleotides: TGTGCCAGCAGCTTCCGGGACTCCGGTGTGGATGGCTACACCTTC. This gives the protein CASSFRDSGVDGYTF.

This clone has a handful of counts. This sequence joins TRBV7-3 and TRBJ2-2; a weak D match, TRBD2 (5 bases). The CDR3 totals 13 residues. The germline V gene encodes CDR1 SGHTA and CDR2 FQGTGA. V dropped 4 bases and J dropped 4 bases, with 7 bases sitting between them. The CDR3 region has the DNA TGTGCCAGCAGCTCCGGACTCACCGGGGAGCTGTTTTTT. It yields the protein CASSSGLTGELFF.

This clone was seen a few times. The V and J genes are TRBV6-5 and TRBJ1-5; maybe TRBD1 (6 bases). The CDR3 covers 15 residues. Germline lookup yields CDR1 MNHEY and CDR2 SVGAGI. V was clipped by 11 bases and J by 7 bases, with 24 bases between them. The chain's CDR3 is CAAGVRGEGSQPQHF. DNA for the CDR3: TGTGCCGCAGGGGTAAGAGGGGAGGGAAGCCAGCCCCAGCATTTT.

The J gene is TRBJ1-2, the V gene TRBV27; no clear D gene. Germline V gives CDR1 MNHEY, CDR2 SMNVEV (reference sequence). The V gene lost 5 bases and the J gene lost 4 bases, with 11 bases spanning the gap. The CDR3 spans 13 residues. The DNA for the CDR3 is TGTGCCAGCAGTACGGACGGAACCTATGGCTACACCTTC. This sequence encodes CASSTDGTYGYTF.

The chain links TRBV5-1 to TRBJ2-7; D tentatively fits TRBD1 or TRBD2 (5 bases each). V was trimmed by 4 bases and J by 0 bases, leaving 14 bases between them. CDR1 and CDR2 (germline): SGHRS, YFSETQ. The CDR3 runs to 15 residues. CDR3 protein: CASSVRDLSSYEQYF. In DNA form, the CDR3 reads TGCGCCAGCAGCGTCCGGGACCTAAGCTCCTACGAGCAGTACTTC. Variable domain in full (rest from reference TRBV5-1 and TRBJ2-7): KAGVTQTPRYLIKTRGQQVTLSCSPISGHRSVSWYQQTPGQGLQFLFEYFSETQRNKGNFPGRFSGRQFSNSRSEMNVSTLELGDSALYLCASSVRDLSSYEQYFGPGTRLTVT.

The genes are TRBV5-8 and TRBJ1-2; no clear D. The CDR3 consists of 14 residues. Germline V gene sequence: CDR1 SGHTS, CDR2 YDEGEE. The V and J ends lost 0 bases and 7 bases respectively, with 13 bases between them. In DNA form, the CDR3 reads TGTGCCAGCAGCTTGGTTCGTCCGGGCTCTGGCTACACCTTC. This sequence encodes CASSLVRPGSGYTF. Together with reference TRBV5-8 and TRBJ1-2, the CDR3 gives the full variable domain: EAGVTQSPTHLIKTRGQQATLRCSPISGHTSVYWYQQALGLGLQFLLWYDEGEERNRGNFPPRFSGRQFPNYSSELNVNALELEDSALYLCASSLVRPGSGYTFGSGTRLTVV.

The rearrangement links TRBV5-4 to TRBJ2-3; the D is unclear. Germline CDR1 SGHNT, CDR2 YYREEE (reference sequence). Trimming cost V 4 bases and J 2 bases, with 2 bases left between them. The CDR3 totals 11 residues. The CDR3 spells CASSLTDTQYF. CDR3 nucleotide sequence: TGTGCCAGCAGCCTCACAGATACGCAGTATTTT.

The V and J genes are TRBV7-9 and TRBJ2-2; no reliable D call. V gave up 3 bases and J gave up 0 bases, with 11 bases separating them. The CDR3 loop spans 16 amino acids. The germline CDR1 and CDR2 sequences are SEHNR and FQNEAQ (reference sequence). The CDR3 protein is CASSFDTPSNTGELFF. In nucleotides, the CDR3 is TGTGCCAGCAGCTTCGACACCCCTTCGAACACCGGGGAGCTGTTTTTT. Full variable domain (rest looked up from reference TRBV7-9 and TRBJ2-2): DTGVSQNPRHKITKRGQNVTFRCDPISEHNRLYWYRQTLGQGPEFLTYFQNEAQLEKSRLLSDRFSAERPKGSFSTLEIQRTEQGDSAMYLCASSFDTPSNTGELFFGEGSRLTVL.

CDR3 amino acids: CASSLPWAVNTEAFF. The CDR3 DNA is TGTGCCAGCAGCTTACCATGGGCCGTGAACACTGAAGCTTTCTTT. The chain uses TRBV7-2 and TRBJ1-1, with unresolved D. CDR3 length: 15 residues. Germline loops: CDR1 SGHTA, CDR2 FQGNSA. V shed 2 bases and J shed 0 bases, with 10 bases lying between them.

V gene TRBV6-5 combines with J gene TRBJ2-5; 10 nucleotides line up with TRBD2. The CDR3 extends over 14 amino acids. V shed 2 bases, J shed 7 bases, and the junction held 4 bases outside the gene matches. Germline-derived CDR1 and CDR2 are MNHEY and SVGAGI. The CDR3 protein is CASSYGSGRGTQYF. DNA for the CDR3: TGTGCCAGCAGTTACGGGAGCGGGAGGGGGACCCAGTACTTC.

The chain combines TRBV4-1 with TRBJ1-2; D is uncertain. Looked up from germline, CDR1 is MGHRA and CDR2 is YSYEKL. V was clipped by 6 bases and J by 1 base, with 15 bases between them. The CDR3 is made up of 15 amino acids. The DNA for the CDR3 is TGCGCCAGCAGTCCCCCACTCACTGGTAACTATGGCTACACCTTC. It translates to CASSPPLTGNYGYTF.